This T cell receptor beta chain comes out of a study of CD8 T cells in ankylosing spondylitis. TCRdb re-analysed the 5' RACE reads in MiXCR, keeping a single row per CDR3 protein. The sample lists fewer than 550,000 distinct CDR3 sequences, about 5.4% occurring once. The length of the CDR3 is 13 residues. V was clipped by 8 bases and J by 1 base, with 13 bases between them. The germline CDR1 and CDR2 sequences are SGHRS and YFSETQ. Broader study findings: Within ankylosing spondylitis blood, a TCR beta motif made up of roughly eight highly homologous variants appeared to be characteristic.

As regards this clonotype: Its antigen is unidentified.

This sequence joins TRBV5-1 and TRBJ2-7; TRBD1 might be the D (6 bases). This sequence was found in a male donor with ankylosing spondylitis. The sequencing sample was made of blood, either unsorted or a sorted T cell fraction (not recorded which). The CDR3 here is CARGTPGSYEQYF. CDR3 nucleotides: TGCGCCAGAGGGACACCTGGATCCTACGAGCAGTACTTC. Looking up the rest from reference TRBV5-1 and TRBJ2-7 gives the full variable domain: KAGVTQTPRYLIKTRGQQVTLSCSPISGHRSVSWYQQTPGQGLQFLFEYFSETQRNKGNFPGRFSGRQFSNSRSEMNVSTLELGDSALYLCARGTPGSYEQYFGPGTRLTVT.